This paragraph covers one TCR beta chain sequence. Its antigen is currently unknown. The data belong to a study of cytomegalovirus exposure and HLA in healthy donors. Study summary: The use of the same platform for the roughly 110 validation repertoires and the 550 to 700 first-cohort repertoires was reported by a later analysis.

V shed 5 bases and J shed 4 bases, with 16 bases lying between them. Germline lookup yields CDR1 SGHTA and CDR2 FQGNSA. The CDR3 spans 15 residues. Generated by immunoSEQ multiplex PCR, the TCRdb table keeps only in-frame clones and is missing some. The sample shows fewer than 200,000 clones, roughly 85% of them seen only once. General study results and limits: It was found in a later analysis that first-cohort TCR clusters tended to co-occur in the 100 to 150 validation repertoires. The study flagged roughly 150 TCR beta chains as cytomegalovirus-associated. Reports indicated that the classifier achieved high specificity and sensitivity in diagnosing cytomegalovirus status.

This receptor was taken from a man aged 18 to 29 in good health and CMV-seropositive. The sample taken for sequencing was PBMCs. The rearrangement uses TRBV7-2 and TRBJ2-3, with D possibly TRBD2 on 7 matching bases. CDR3 residues: CASSRRGGLADTQYF. The CDR3 DNA is TGTGCCAGCAGCCGGAGGGGGGGCCTCGCAGATACGCAGTATTTT. The entire variable domain, with the rest obtained from reference TRBV7-2 and TRBJ2-3, is as follows: GAGVSQSPSNKVTEKGKDVELRCDPISGHTALYWYRQSLGQGLEFLIYFQGNSAPDKSGLPSDRFSAERTGGSVSTLTIQRTQQEDSAVYLCASSRRGGLADTQYFGPGTRLTVL.